What follows describes a single T cell receptor (beta chain). What it recognizes is unknown. This sample is drawn from a study of cytomegalovirus exposure and HLA in healthy donors. As for the study in general: The approximately 110 validation repertoires, a later analysis reported, used the same platform as the 550 to 800 first-cohort repertoires. The study's findings and limits: Subsequent analysis of the approximately 110 validation repertoires found a tendency for first-cohort TCR clusters to co-occur.

From the roughly 110-subject validation cohort, which was separate from the roughly 610-subject first cohort, the donors were drawn. The method was immunoSEQ multiplex PCR; TCRdb's version includes in-frame clones alone and lacks a portion of them. The table has about 160,000 clones, 70% to 90% seen once; the top ten hold roughly 5.7%. The clonotype originates from a woman in her twenties or thirties in good health and CMV-seronegative. Sequencing was done on a sample of PBMCs.

CDR3 in DNA: TGTGCCAGCAGTTTATCGGGGGCCCCCAAAAACATTCAGTACTTC. This gives the protein CASSLSGAPKNIQYF. The rearrangement links TRBV27 to TRBJ2-4; D is perhaps TRBD1 (6 bases). The germline V gene has CDR1 MNHEY and CDR2 SMNVEV (reference sequence). V was shortened by 0 bases and J by 2 bases, with 8 bases between the two germline ends. This CDR3 spans 15 amino acids.